These 20 T cell receptor beta chains were all obtained from the same sample, sequenced in a study of pediatric ulcerative colitis. Here immunoSEQ multiplex PCR was the method, and the copy in TCRdb shows in-frame clones only, minus some. Of roughly 30,000 clones in the sample, around 80% were seen once. The source material was blood. Receptor source: a boy younger than 18 with severe ulcerative colitis.

The rearrangement links TRBV11-1 to TRBJ2-5; D is undetermined. The CDR3 covers 13 residues. Trimming took off 3 bases at V and 7 bases at J, with 12 bases between the two ends. Germline loops: CDR1 SGHAT, CDR2 FQDESV (reference sequence). The CDR3 DNA is TGTGCCAGCAGCTTTAAACTGTCTGGGACCCAGTACTTC. Translation: CASSFKLSGTQYF.

The V gene is TRBV27, the J gene TRBJ1-5, with D perhaps matching TRBD1 (6 bases). Germline V CDR1 and CDR2: MNHEY, SMNVEV (reference sequence). This CDR3 is 15 amino acids long. Trimming left V 1 base short and J 5 bases short, with 12 bases between. CDR3 in amino acids: CASSLYWGGDQPQHF. The CDR3 DNA follows: TGTGCCAGCAGTTTATATTGGGGGGGCGATCAGCCCCAGCATTTT.

This clone was recorded only once. The chain links TRBV12-5 to TRBJ2-1; D might be TRBD1 (6 bases). This CDR3 region has 15 residues. Germline V gene data show CDR1 as LGHNT and CDR2 as FRNRAP. V lost 3 bases and J lost 8, with 17 bases in between. The CDR3 region has the DNA TGTGCTAGTGGTTTTGGGGGCAAACTAGAAGATGAGCAGTTCTTC. It specifies CASGFGGKLEDEQFF.

V is TRBV25-1 and J is TRBJ2-7, with D uncertain. CDR3 length: 11 amino acids. Trimming stripped 8 bases from V and 5 bases from J, with 10 bases between. The germline CDR1 and CDR2 sequences are MGHDK and SYGVNS. The chain's CDR3 is CASGTVHEQYF. In DNA, the CDR3 is TGTGCCAGCGGCACGGTCCACGAGCAGTACTTC.

The V call is TRBV19, the J call TRBJ2-7; a possible D gene is TRBD2 (5 bases). The V end lost 3 bases, the J end lost 0 bases, and 12 bases lay between the germline ends. The germline gives CDR1 LNHDA, CDR2 SQIVND (reference sequence). The CDR3 runs to 15 residues. The CDR3: CASSIEGSGSYEQYF. Written as DNA, the CDR3 is TGTGCCAGTAGTATTGAGGGTTCGGGCTCCTACGAGCAGTACTTC.

This clone appeared once. The rearrangement uses TRBV15 and TRBJ1-4; possibly TRBD1 for D (5 bases). In germline, CDR1 is LNHNV, CDR2 YYDKDF (reference sequence). The CDR3 runs 16 residues. The V and J ends lost 5 bases and 5 bases respectively, with 18 bases between them. CDR3 nucleotide sequence: TGTGCCACCAGCCCCGGAGGGGAACCGAACAATGAAAAACTGTTTTTT. This encodes CATSPGGEPNNEKLFF. Using reference TRBV15 and TRBJ1-4 for the parts outside the CDR3, the full variable domain is DAMVIQNPRYQVTQFGKPVTLSCSQTLNHNVMYWYQQKSSQAPKLLFHYYDKDFNNEADTPDNFQSRRPNTSFCFLDIRSPGLGDTAMYLCATSPGGEPNNEKLFFGSGTQLSVL.

The gene calls are TRBV28 and TRBJ2-7, with 10 bases lining up with TRBD1. The CDR3 has 13 amino acids. V shed 6 bases and J 9 bases; nucleotides not matched to a gene: 8. Germline-derived CDR1 and CDR2 are MDHEN and SYDVKM. The CDR3 region has the DNA TGTGCCAGCAGACCGGGACAGGGGTTGGCGCAGTACTTC. Translating gives CASRPGQGLAQYF.

CDR3: CASSLRGGLTDTQYF. The CDR3, as DNA: TGTGCCAGCAGCTTGCGGGGGGGTCTTACAGATACGCAGTATTTT. J is TRBJ2-3 and V is TRBV5-6, with TRBD2 matching 8 bases. V was clipped by 1 base and J by 3 bases; unmatched bases: 4. Germline V gene data show CDR1 as SGHDT and CDR2 as YYEEEE. The CDR3 extends over 15 amino acids.

This clone was seen just once. The chain uses TRBV9 and TRBJ2-7; no clear D. Germline CDR1 reads SGDLS; CDR2 reads YYNGEE. The CDR3 has 14 amino acids. The ends were cut back, 0 bases at V and 2 bases at J, with 9 bases in the middle. CDR3 in amino acids: CASSVGVDTYEQYF. The CDR3 coding sequence is TGTGCCAGCAGCGTAGGGGTGGATACCTACGAGCAGTACTTC.

The chain employs TRBV9 and TRBJ2-2; D is perhaps TRBD1 or TRBD2 (6 bases each). The CDR3 has 15 residues. Trimming shortened V by 2 bases and J by 0 bases, and 8 bases separated the two germline ends. In germline, CDR1 is SGDLS, CDR2 YYNGEE. CDR3 bases: TGTGCCAGCAGCGTCGGGGGCTCGAACACCGGGGAGCTGTTTTTT. It encodes CASSVGGSNTGELFF.

This chain uses TRBV2 with TRBJ2-2; D not certain. The CDR3 is 12 residues long. CDR1 and CDR2 from the germline V gene are SNHLY and FYNNEI. V lost 7 bases and J lost 3, with 6 bases in between. For the CDR3, the DNA is TGTGCCAGCACCCTGTACACCGGGGAGCTGTTTTTT. Protein: CASTLYTGELFF.

This clone was seen more than once but under ten times. This chain uses TRBV30 with TRBJ1-1, with a tentative D call TRBD1 (5 bases). CDR3 length: 16 amino acids. Trimming removed 2 bases at V and 3 bases at J, with 19 bases between. Germline CDR1 reads GTSNPN; CDR2 reads SVGIG (reference sequence). The DNA of the CDR3 is TGTGCCTGGAGTCTCACCGTGGGACTTGCGGACACTGAAGCTTTCTTT. This codes for CAWSLTVGLADTEAFF.

The chain has TRBV11-2 and TRBJ1-2; no clear D gene. Germline CDR1 is SGHAT and CDR2 is FQNNGV. The CDR3 totals 12 residues. V dropped 5 bases and J dropped 3 bases, with 7 bases sitting between them. This chain's CDR3 is CASSAEYYGYTF. CDR3 DNA: TGTGCCAGCAGCGCCGAATACTATGGCTACACCTTC. Drawing the rest from reference TRBV11-2 and TRBJ1-2, the complete variable domain is EAGVAQSPRYKIIEKRQSVAFWCNPISGHATLYWYQQILGQGPKLLIQFQNNGVVDDSQLPKDRFSAERLKGVDSTLKIQPAKLEDSAVYLCASSAEYYGYTFGSGTRLTVV.

The chain couples TRBV20-1 to TRBJ1-3; D gene ambiguous. Per germline, CDR1 DFQATT and CDR2 SNEGSKA (reference sequence). This CDR3 has 11 amino acids. V lost 4 bases and J 4 bases, leaving 5 bases between the germline ends. CDR3 amino acids: CSAKWGNTIYF. CDR3 coding DNA: TGCAGTGCTAAATGGGGAAACACCATATATTTT.

V usage is TRBV7-9 and J usage is TRBJ2-7; TRBD1 is a possible D gene (5 bases). CDR3 length equals 14 residues. The V gene's germline CDR1 is SEHNR and CDR2 FQNEAQ (reference sequence). Trimming took 5 bases from V and 4 from J, leaving 15 bases between them. CDR3 sequence: CASSPARVGYEQYF. The CDR3, as DNA: TGTGCCAGCAGCCCGGCCAGGGTAGGTTACGAGCAGTACTTC.

This clone was seen only a few times. The rearrangement uses TRBV6-4 and TRBJ1-1, with D tentatively TRBD1 (5 bases). This CDR3 comprises 16 residues. Germline assignment: CDR1 MRHNA and CDR2 SNTAGT. Trimming pared 0 bases from V and 5 bases from J, leaving 16 bases between. Here the CDR3 reads CASSDSGTGGRTEAFF. The CDR3 coding sequence is TGTGCCAGCAGTGACTCAGGAACGGGGGGACGAACTGAAGCTTTCTTT.

The rearrangement links TRBV4-3 to TRBJ1-4; D remains unclear. V lost 0 bases to trimming and J lost 0 bases, with 8 bases between them. CDR1 and CDR2 from the germline V gene are LGHNA and YSLEER. The CDR3 is 16 residues long. The CDR3 DNA follows: TGCGCCAGCAGCCAAGATCTACAAGCAACTAATGAAAAACTGTTTTTT. Its protein product is CASSQDLQATNEKLFF.

The gene calls are TRBV18 and TRBJ2-5; 12 nucleotides match TRBD2. The germline V gene has CDR1 KGHSH and CDR2 LQKENI. The CDR3 covers 16 residues. J gave up 4 bases and V 3 bases, and 6 bases lay outside the gene matches. The DNA for the CDR3 is TGTGCCAGCTCACCGCAGACGACTAGCGGGGGAGAGACCCAGTACTTC. Its translation: CASSPQTTSGGETQYF.

The genes are TRBV6-1 and TRBJ2-1; D could derive from TRBD1 or TRBD2 (5 bases each). Looked up from germline, CDR1 is MNHNS and CDR2 is SASEGT. The CDR3 extends over 15 amino acids. V was trimmed by 7 bases and J by 8 bases, leaving 21 bases between them. In DNA, the CDR3 is TGTGCCAGCACACAAACCGGGACCGCGGTCGATGAGCAGTTCTTC. This translates into CASTQTGTAVDEQFF.

The V gene is TRBV6-5, the J gene TRBJ1-2; D ambiguous. Germline V gives CDR1 MNHEY, CDR2 SVGAGI. The CDR3 runs 13 residues. The ends were cut back, 6 bases at V and 4 bases at J, with 12 bases in the middle. CDR3 sequence: CASRRIGSYGYTF. The CDR3 DNA follows: TGTGCCAGCAGGAGGATCGGTAGCTATGGCTACACCTTC.